The 12 T cell receptor beta chains presented below share a single source sample, sequenced in a study of blood T cell repertoires in COVID-19. Sequencing was performed with immunoSEQ multiplex PCR; in TCRdb, only in-frame clones are kept and a portion is missing. The data hold about 38,000 clones, with around 90% observed a single time. Sequencing was performed on peripheral blood. The source of these receptors is a man aged 60 to 75 with COVID-19, enrolled during active disease.

The sample holds a few counts of this clone. This rearrangement joins TRBV27 to TRBJ1-2; possibly TRBD1 for D (5 bases). Between the trimmed V and J ends, which lost 8 bases and 4 bases, there was a span of 20 bases. This CDR3 comprises 15 residues. CDR1 is MNHEY and CDR2 is SMNVEV in the germline V gene (reference sequence). The CDR3 loop is CASAFRGRATYGYTF. CDR3 bases: TGTGCCAGCGCCTTTCGAGGCAGGGCAACCTATGGCTACACCTTC.

This clone was detected once. The chain uses TRBV10-3 and TRBJ1-5, with 7 bases aligning to TRBD1. There are 17 residues in the CDR3. The ends lost 4 bases at V and 7 bases at J; junction bases unmatched: 16. Looked up from germline, CDR1 is ENHRY and CDR2 is SYGVKD. The chain's CDR3 is CAISGVSVGGGGQPQHF. The CDR3 DNA follows: TGTGCCATCAGTGGCGTATCGGTAGGAGGGGGCGGACAGCCCCAGCATTTT.

This chain joins TRBV4-1 and TRBJ1-5; D possibly corresponds to TRBD1 (6 bases). V was shortened by 3 bases and J by 5 bases, with 11 bases between the two germline ends. CDR3 size: 14 residues. Germline loops: CDR1 MGHRA, CDR2 YSYEKL. CDR3 DNA sequence: TGCGCCAGCAGCCAGACACAGGGTTATCAGCCCCAGCATTTT. It is translated as CASSQTQGYQPQHF.

This clone was seen once. This chain links TRBV5-1 with TRBJ2-3, with 10 bases matching TRBD1. CDR1 is SGHRS, CDR2 YFSETQ, per germline. The V and J ends lost 4 bases and 1 base, in that order; junction bases with no gene match: 3. This CDR3 has 15 amino acids. CDR3 in DNA: TGCGCCAGCAGCGAGGGGACAGGGGGCACAGATACGCAGTATTTT. Protein sequence: CASSEGTGGTDTQYF.

The rearrangement uses TRBV6-1 and TRBJ1-6; TRBD1 aligns across 8 bases. The CDR3 runs to 14 residues. J gave up 9 bases and V 5 bases, and 6 bases lay outside the gene matches. Germline CDR1 and CDR2: MNHNS and SASEGT. CDR3: CASSTGQGGSPLHF. The CDR3 DNA reads TGTGCCAGCAGTACAGGACAGGGAGGTTCACCCCTCCACTTT.

This clone was counted once. The chain employs TRBV12-5 and TRBJ2-3; 7 positions match TRBD2. This CDR3 is 17 amino acids long. CDR1 LGHNT and CDR2 FRNRAP come from the germline V gene. Unmatched junction bases numbered 10, after V lost 4 bases and J lost 0 bases. The CDR3, as DNA: TGTGCTAGTGGTTCGGAAACTAGCGCCGCTAGCACAGATACGCAGTATTTT. Protein: CASGSETSAASTDTQYF.

The chain carries TRBV27 and TRBJ2-5, with TRBD2 matching 7 bases. V dropped 0 bases and J dropped 9; count of bases not matched to a gene: 4. The germline CDR1 and CDR2 sequences are MNHEY and SMNVEV (reference sequence). The CDR3 is 13 residues long. CDR3 loop: CASSLSKLAPQYF. The DNA for the CDR3 is TGTGCCAGCAGTTTATCGAAACTAGCGCCCCAGTACTTC.

This clone was picked up a small number of times. The V and J genes are TRBV29-1 and TRBJ1-1; maybe TRBD1 (6 bases). Deletions cut 1 base from V and 6 bases from J, with 12 bases between. Per germline, CDR1 SQVTM and CDR2 ANQGSEA. This CDR3 has 13 residues. CDR3 sequence reads: CSVEAGTSSEAFF. CDR3 DNA sequence: TGCAGCGTTGAAGCCGGGACAAGTTCTGAAGCTTTCTTT.

The chain links TRBV19 to TRBJ2-1; TRBD2 agrees at 9 bases. The CDR3 has 17 amino acids. The germline V gene encodes CDR1 LNHDA and CDR2 SQIVND (reference sequence). V lost 1 base, J lost 2 bases, and 6 bases stayed unmatched. The CDR3 DNA follows: TGTGCCAGTAGTATAGTAGCTAGCGGGAAGGCCTACAATGAGCAGTTCTTC. As protein: CASSIVASGKAYNEQFF.

The chain has TRBV2 and TRBJ2-3; 8 nucleotides line up with TRBD2. From germline, CDR1 is SNHLY and CDR2 FYNNEI. This CDR3 contains 16 residues. The V segment lost 3 bases and the J segment 6 bases; nucleotides outside the gene matches: 11. CDR3 loop: CASSDRGSGKIDTQYF. The CDR3 bases are TGTGCCAGCAGTGACCGGGGTAGCGGGAAGATTGATACGCAGTATTTT.

The CDR3 DNA reads TGTGCCAGTCAGCTAGCGGGGGGTGAAGCTTTCTTT. Protein product: CASQLAGGEAFF. The chain couples TRBV19 to TRBJ1-1, with TRBD1 as a possible D gene (5 bases). Trimming removed 8 bases from V and 7 bases from J, with 14 bases in between. This CDR3 contains 12 residues. From germline, CDR1 is LNHDA and CDR2 SQIVND (reference sequence).

Here the CDR3 reads CASRYYMNTEAFF. As DNA, the CDR3 is TGTGCCAGCCGCTACTACATGAACACTGAAGCTTTCTTT. V gene TRBV27 combines with J gene TRBJ1-1, with D hard to call. Germline lookup yields CDR1 MNHEY and CDR2 SMNVEV (reference sequence). This CDR3 has 13 residues. Trimming took off 8 bases at V and 0 bases at J, with 10 bases between the two ends.